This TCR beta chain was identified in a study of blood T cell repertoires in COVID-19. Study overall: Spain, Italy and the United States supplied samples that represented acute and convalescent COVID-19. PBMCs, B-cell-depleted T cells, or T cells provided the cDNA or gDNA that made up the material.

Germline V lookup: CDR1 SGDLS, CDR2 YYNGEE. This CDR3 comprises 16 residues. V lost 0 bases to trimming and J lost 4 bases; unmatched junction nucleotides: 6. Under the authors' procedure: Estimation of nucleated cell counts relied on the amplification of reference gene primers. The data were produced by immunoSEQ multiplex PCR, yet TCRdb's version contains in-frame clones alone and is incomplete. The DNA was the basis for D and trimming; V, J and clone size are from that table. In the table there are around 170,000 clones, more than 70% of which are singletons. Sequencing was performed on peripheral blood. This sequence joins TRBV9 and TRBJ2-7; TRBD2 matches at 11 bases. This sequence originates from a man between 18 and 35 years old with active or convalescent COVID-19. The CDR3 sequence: CASSVAPLAGGYEQYF. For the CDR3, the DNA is TGTGCCAGCAGCGTAGCTCCCCTAGCGGGGGGATACGAGCAGTACTTC.